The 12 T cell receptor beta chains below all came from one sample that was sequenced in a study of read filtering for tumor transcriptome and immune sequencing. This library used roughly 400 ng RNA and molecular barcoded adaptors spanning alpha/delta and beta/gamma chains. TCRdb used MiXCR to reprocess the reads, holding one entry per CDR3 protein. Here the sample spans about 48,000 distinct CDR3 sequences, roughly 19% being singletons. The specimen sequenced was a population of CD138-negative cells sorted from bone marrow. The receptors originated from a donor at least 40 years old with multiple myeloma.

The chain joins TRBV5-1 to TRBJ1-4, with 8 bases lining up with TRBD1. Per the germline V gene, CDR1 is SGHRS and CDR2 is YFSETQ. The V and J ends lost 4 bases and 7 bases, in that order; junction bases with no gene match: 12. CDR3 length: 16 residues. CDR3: CASSPTGDGLTEKLFF. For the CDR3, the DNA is TGCGCCAGCAGCCCGACAGGGGATGGGCTTACTGAAAAACTGTTTTTT.

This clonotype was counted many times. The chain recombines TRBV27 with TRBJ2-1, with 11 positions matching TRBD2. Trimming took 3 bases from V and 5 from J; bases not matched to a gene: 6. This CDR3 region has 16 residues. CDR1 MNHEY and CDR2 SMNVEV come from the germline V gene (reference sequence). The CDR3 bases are TGTGCCAGCAGTTTCCGGCTAGCGGGAGGAAACAATGAGCAGTTCTTC. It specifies CASSFRLAGGNNEQFF.

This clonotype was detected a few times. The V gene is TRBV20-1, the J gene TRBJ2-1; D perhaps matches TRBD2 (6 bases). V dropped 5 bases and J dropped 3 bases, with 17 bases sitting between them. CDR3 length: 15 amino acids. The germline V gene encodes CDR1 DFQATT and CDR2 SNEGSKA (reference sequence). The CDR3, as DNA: TGCAGTGCTCCACAATCAGGGCGGGACTACAATGAGCAGTTCTTC. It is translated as CSAPQSGRDYNEQFF.

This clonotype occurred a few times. In DNA form, the CDR3 reads TGCGCCAGCGGAGGTCCGGGACAGGGCAGCCGTGGTTCCTACAATGAGCAGTTCTTC. Protein product: CASGGPGQGSRGSYNEQFF. The chain employs TRBV5-1 and TRBJ2-1; 9 bases fit TRBD1. The V gene's germline CDR1 is SGHRS and CDR2 YFSETQ. J lost 1 base, V lost 7 bases, and 18 bases had no gene match. This CDR3 has 19 residues.

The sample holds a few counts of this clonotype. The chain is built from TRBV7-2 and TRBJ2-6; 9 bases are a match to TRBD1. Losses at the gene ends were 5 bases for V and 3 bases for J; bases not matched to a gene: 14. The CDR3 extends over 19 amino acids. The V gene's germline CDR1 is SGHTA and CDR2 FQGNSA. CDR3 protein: CASSIAAGTGWSGANVLTF. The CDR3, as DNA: TGTGCCAGCAGCATCGCTGCGGGGACAGGGTGGAGTGGGGCCAACGTCCTGACTTTC.

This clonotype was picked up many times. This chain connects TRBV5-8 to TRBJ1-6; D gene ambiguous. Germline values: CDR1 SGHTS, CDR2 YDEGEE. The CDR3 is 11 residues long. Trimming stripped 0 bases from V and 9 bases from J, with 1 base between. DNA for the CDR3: TGTGCCAGCAGCTTGGCTTCACCCCTCCACTTT. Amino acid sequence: CASSLASPLHF.

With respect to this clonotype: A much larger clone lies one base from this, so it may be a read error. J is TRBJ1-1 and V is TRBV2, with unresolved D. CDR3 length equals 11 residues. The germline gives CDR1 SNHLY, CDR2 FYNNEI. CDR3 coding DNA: TGTGCCAGCAAAGAATTGGCGGGAGCTTCCTTT. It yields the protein CASKELAGASF. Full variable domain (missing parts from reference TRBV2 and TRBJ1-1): EPEVTQTPSHQVTQMGQEVILRCVPISNHLYFYWYRQILGQKVEFLVSFYNNEISEKSEIFDDQFSVERPDGSNFTLKIRSTKLEDSAMYFCASKELAGASFGQGTRLTVV.

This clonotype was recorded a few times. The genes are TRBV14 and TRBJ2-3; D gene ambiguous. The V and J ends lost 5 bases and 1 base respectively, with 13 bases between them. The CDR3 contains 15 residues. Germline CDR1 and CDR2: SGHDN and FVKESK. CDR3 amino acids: CASSSRTERTDTQYF. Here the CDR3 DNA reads TGTGCCAGCAGCTCACGGACGGAACGCACAGATACGCAGTATTTT.

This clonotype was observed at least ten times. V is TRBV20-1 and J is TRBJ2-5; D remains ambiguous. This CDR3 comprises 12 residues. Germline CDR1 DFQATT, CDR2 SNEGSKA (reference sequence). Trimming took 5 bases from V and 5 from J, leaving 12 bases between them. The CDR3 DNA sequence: TGCAGTGCTTCCCTGATAGGGGAGACCCAGTACTTC. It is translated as CSASLIGETQYF.

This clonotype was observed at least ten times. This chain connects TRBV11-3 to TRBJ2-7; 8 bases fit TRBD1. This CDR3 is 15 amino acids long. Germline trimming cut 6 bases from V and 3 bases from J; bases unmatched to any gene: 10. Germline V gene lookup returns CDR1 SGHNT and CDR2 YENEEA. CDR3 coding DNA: TGTGCCAGCAGTTGGGGAATTGGACAGGGCTACGAGCAGTACTTC. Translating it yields CASSWGIGQGYEQYF.

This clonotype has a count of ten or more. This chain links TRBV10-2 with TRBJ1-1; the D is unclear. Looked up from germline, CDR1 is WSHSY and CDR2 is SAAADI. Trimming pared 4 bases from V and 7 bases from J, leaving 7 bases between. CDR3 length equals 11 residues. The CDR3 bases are TGCGCCAGCAGTGCCTCTTTTGAAGCTTTCTTT. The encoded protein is CASSASFEAFF.

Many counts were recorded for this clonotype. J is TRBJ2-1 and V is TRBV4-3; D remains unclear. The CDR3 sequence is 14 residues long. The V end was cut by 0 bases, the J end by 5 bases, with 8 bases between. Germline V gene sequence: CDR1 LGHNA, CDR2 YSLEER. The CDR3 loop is CASSQDGIDNEQFF. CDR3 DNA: TGCGCCAGCAGCCAAGATGGAATCGACAATGAGCAGTTCTTC.